This passage covers 26 T cell receptor beta chains from one sample sequenced in a study of T cell responses to AZD1222 COVID-19 vaccine. Assay: immunoSEQ multiplex PCR; the TCRdb copy retains only in-frame clones and omits some. This table holds some 180,000 clones, roughly nine tenths found once. This material consisted of peripheral blood, taken 28 days after the second AZD1222 dose. These receptors all come from an adult who received the AZD1222 COVID-19 vaccine.

The chain employs TRBV9 and TRBJ1-1; a weak D match, TRBD1 (6 bases). CDR3 length equals 16 residues. Germline V gives CDR1 SGDLS, CDR2 YYNGEE. V lost 4 bases and J lost 5, with 21 bases in between. CDR3 DNA sequence: TGTGCCAGCAGCCCACGACGCGGGGGGGCCGGGACTGAAGCTTTCTTT. As protein: CASSPRRGGAGTEAFF.

The V and J genes are TRBV9 and TRBJ1-1; weak D call: TRBD1 (5 bases). From germline, CDR1 is SGDLS and CDR2 YYNGEE. The CDR3 sequence is 15 residues long. V was clipped by 4 bases and J by 0 bases, with 13 bases between them. Here the CDR3 reads CASSPLGHLNTEAFF. The DNA of the CDR3 is TGTGCCAGCAGCCCTTTAGGACACCTGAACACTGAAGCTTTCTTT.

This chain links TRBV10-2 with TRBJ2-1, with D possibly TRBD2 on 5 matching bases. This CDR3 is 14 amino acids long. The germline V and J ends were trimmed by 4 bases and 9 bases, with 16 bases remaining between them. The germline V gene has CDR1 WSHSY and CDR2 SAAADI. The CDR3 here is CASSGEGSVSEQFF. The CDR3 DNA reads as TGCGCCAGCAGTGGCGAGGGCAGTGTCAGTGAGCAGTTCTTC.

The chain uses TRBV7-9 and TRBJ2-1; D remains ambiguous. This CDR3 is built from 12 residues. V lost 6 bases to trimming and J lost 10 bases, with 13 bases between them. Germline loops: CDR1 SEHNR, CDR2 FQNEAQ (reference sequence). This chain's CDR3 is CASSPAIGEQFF. In DNA, the CDR3 is TGTGCCAGCAGTCCTGCCATCGGCGAGCAGTTCTTC. The complete variable domain, with remaining parts taken from reference TRBV7-9 and TRBJ2-1, reads DTGVSQNPRHKITKRGQNVTFRCDPISEHNRLYWYRQTLGQGPEFLTYFQNEAQLEKSRLLSDRFSAERPKGSFSTLEIQRTEQGDSAMYLCASSPAIGEQFFGPGTRLTVL.

This chain links TRBV25-1 with TRBJ1-6; 10 nucleotides match TRBD1. This CDR3 spans 15 amino acids. J lost 7 bases, V lost 3 bases, and 3 bases had no gene match. The V gene's germline CDR1 is MGHDK and CDR2 SYGVNS. CDR3 residues: CASSESGQGNSPLHF. CDR3 bases: TGTGCCAGCAGTGAGTCGGGACAGGGGAATTCACCCCTCCACTTT.

The gene calls are TRBV19 and TRBJ1-5; TRBD1 is a possible D gene (6 bases). V was shortened by 5 bases and J by 4 bases, with 12 bases between the two germline ends. Germline-derived CDR1 and CDR2 are LNHDA and SQIVND (reference sequence). CDR3 length equals 14 residues. CDR3 nucleotides: TGTGCCAGTAGTGAGGGGGTGGGAAATCAGCCCCAGCATTTT. This sequence encodes CASSEGVGNQPQHF.

This clone was seen only a few times. The chain combines TRBV5-1 with TRBJ2-7; D is uncertain. The ends were cut back, 2 bases at V and 4 bases at J, with 10 bases in the middle. Looked up from germline, CDR1 is SGHRS and CDR2 is YFSETQ. The CDR3 totals 13 residues. The CDR3 loop reads CASSLRLGYEQYF. CDR3 nucleotides: TGCGCCAGCAGCTTACGCCTCGGGTACGAGCAGTACTTC.

The chain joins TRBV27 to TRBJ1-6; D call uncertain. Germline-derived CDR1 and CDR2 are MNHEY and SMNVEV (reference sequence). CDR3 length equals 13 residues. V was cut by 2 bases and J by 8 bases, with 7 bases left in between. The CDR3 loop reads CASSLGVYSPLHF. As DNA, the CDR3 is TGTGCCAGCAGTTTAGGGGTATATTCACCCCTCCACTTT.

CDR3 nucleotides: TGCAGCGTGCTTGACGGTACCTACGAGCAGTACTTC. It translates to CSVLDGTYEQYF. J is TRBJ2-7 and V is TRBV29-1, with D unclear. CDR1 and CDR2 from the germline V gene are SQVTM and ANQGSEA. This CDR3 spans 12 amino acids. Trimming left V 6 bases short and J 2 bases short, with 11 bases between.

The V gene is TRBV7-9, the J gene TRBJ2-2, with a tentative D call TRBD2 (5 bases). Trimming shortened V by 4 bases and J by 4 bases, and 22 bases separated the two germline ends. CDR3 length equals 18 residues. Per germline, CDR1 SEHNR and CDR2 FQNEAQ (reference sequence). The CDR3 sequence: CASSWGLGRDRGTGELFF. The CDR3, as DNA: TGTGCCAGCAGCTGGGGTCTTGGACGGGATCGAGGCACCGGGGAGCTGTTTTTT.

The chain is built from TRBV7-2 and TRBJ1-4; D remains unclear. The CDR3 loop spans 16 amino acids. CDR1 is SGHTA, CDR2 FQGNSA, per germline. V lost 2 bases, J lost 5 bases, and 15 bases lay in between. The CDR3 reads CASSLRFIGRNEKLFF. The CDR3 coding sequence is TGTGCCAGCAGCTTACGTTTCATTGGAAGAAATGAAAAACTGTTTTTT.

The chain uses TRBV29-1 and TRBJ1-1; D might be TRBD1 (6 bases). The V gene lost 5 bases and the J gene lost 5 bases, with 15 bases spanning the gap. The CDR3 is made up of 13 amino acids. Germline lookup yields CDR1 SQVTM and CDR2 ANQGSEA. The CDR3 region has the DNA TGCAGCGTTCGTAGGGGTGGACAGACTGAAGCTTTCTTT. Amino acids: CSVRRGGQTEAFF.

This clone was detected once. This chain links TRBV19 with TRBJ2-1, with unresolved D. Per the germline V gene, CDR1 is LNHDA and CDR2 is SQIVND (reference sequence). Trimming pared 0 bases from V and 3 bases from J, leaving 9 bases between. The CDR3 covers 15 residues. As DNA, the CDR3 is TGTGCCAGTAGTATAGAAAGTAGTGGCTACAATGAGCAGTTCTTC. Residues: CASSIESSGYNEQFF.

The V call is TRBV11-3, the J call TRBJ2-3; D is uncertain. The CDR3 consists of 16 residues. Germline V gives CDR1 SGHNT, CDR2 YENEEA. V lost 4 bases and J 0 bases, leaving 14 bases between the germline ends. As DNA, the CDR3 is TGTGCCAGCAGCTCCACCGGGTCCTATAGCACAGATACGCAGTATTTT. It is translated as CASSSTGSYSTDTQYF.

The gene calls are TRBV27 and TRBJ1-6; tentative D call: TRBD1 (5 bases). There are 15 residues in the CDR3. Trimming shortened V by 5 bases and J by 4 bases, and 12 bases separated the two germline ends. The germline gives CDR1 MNHEY, CDR2 SMNVEV (reference sequence). The CDR3 reads CASSVSGPYNSPLHF. In DNA, the CDR3 is TGTGCCAGCAGTGTCTCGGGACCGTATAATTCACCCCTCCACTTT.

The CDR3 loop is CASRDVGGYNEQFF. The CDR3 DNA reads as TGTGCCAGCCGGGACGTGGGCGGCTACAATGAGCAGTTCTTC. The V gene is TRBV2, the J gene TRBJ2-1; either TRBD1 or TRBD2 may supply D (5 bases each). Germline lookup yields CDR1 SNHLY and CDR2 FYNNEI. CDR3 length equals 14 residues. V was trimmed by 8 bases and J by 3 bases, leaving 14 bases between them.

The rearrangement uses TRBV3-1 (or the pseudogene TRBV3-2) and TRBJ2-7, with 7 positions matching TRBD2. The germline gives CDR1 LGHDT, CDR2 YNNKEL (reference sequence). The junction had 8 bases not matched to a gene; V was cut back by 0 bases and J by 6 bases. The CDR3 consists of 15 residues. Here the CDR3 DNA reads TGTGCCAGCAGCCAAGAGTACGGGACTACATCCGAGCAGTACTTC. Protein sequence: CASSQEYGTTSEQYF.

The CDR3 reads CASWQWGETQYF. The CDR3 DNA reads TGTGCCAGCTGGCAGTGGGGAGAGACCCAGTACTTC. The chain links TRBV27 to TRBJ2-5; D unclear. The V gene lost 8 bases and the J gene lost 4 bases, with 11 bases spanning the gap. Germline CDR1 MNHEY, CDR2 SMNVEV (reference sequence). This CDR3 spans 12 amino acids.

This chain uses TRBV6-5 with TRBJ2-7, with TRBD2 as a possible D gene (5 bases). CDR3 size: 14 residues. V was clipped by 2 bases and J by 4 bases, with 12 bases between them. Germline V gene sequence: CDR1 MNHEY, CDR2 SVGAGI. Here the CDR3 reads CASSYRTWNYEQYF. CDR3 DNA sequence: TGTGCCAGCAGTTACAGGACTTGGAATTACGAGCAGTACTTC.

The chain recombines TRBV3-1 (or the pseudogene TRBV3-2) with TRBJ2-2, with 10 bases identical to TRBD1. Germline V lookup: CDR1 LGHDT, CDR2 YNNKEL (reference sequence). This CDR3 contains 18 residues. With V trimmed by 4 bases and J by 1 base, 9 bases remained unmatched. CDR3: CASSPRDRGRRNTGELFF. The CDR3 DNA follows: TGTGCCAGCAGCCCCCGGGACAGGGGAAGAAGGAACACCGGGGAGCTGTTTTTT.

This clone was detected only once. The rearrangement links TRBV6-2 or TRBV6-3 to TRBJ2-7, with a possible D match to TRBD1 (6 bases). The germline V and J ends were trimmed by 0 bases and 4 bases, with 16 bases remaining between them. There are 16 residues in the CDR3. CDR1 MNHEY and CDR2 SVGEGT come from the germline V gene. The CDR3, as DNA: TGTGCCAGCAGTTACTCGAATTATGGCAGGGGTTACGAGCAGTACTTC. Residues: CASSYSNYGRGYEQYF.

The rearrangement links TRBV5-1 to TRBJ2-1; D may be TRBD2 (5 bases). The CDR3 loop spans 12 amino acids. The V and J ends lost 5 bases and 5 bases respectively, with 8 bases between them. Germline V gene sequence: CDR1 SGHRS, CDR2 YFSETQ. The CDR3 is CASRAEDNEQFF. The CDR3 nucleotides are TGCGCCAGCAGAGCGGAGGACAATGAGCAGTTCTTC.

This clone was seen a few times. This rearrangement joins TRBV9 to TRBJ1-6, with a tentative D call TRBD1 (6 bases). The germline V gene encodes CDR1 SGDLS and CDR2 YYNGEE. The CDR3 is 15 residues long. V lost 4 bases and J 14 bases, leaving 22 bases between the germline ends. The chain's CDR3 is CASSPSGGTKKALHF. CDR3 nucleotides: TGTGCCAGCAGCCCATCCGGTGGGACAAAAAAGGCCCTCCACTTT.

The chain uses TRBV2 and TRBJ1-6; the D gene is possibly TRBD1 (5 bases). CDR1 is SNHLY, CDR2 FYNNEI, per germline. V shed 6 bases and J shed 10 bases, with 19 bases lying between them. This CDR3 comprises 15 residues. Written as DNA, the CDR3 is TGTGCCAGCAGACAAATTACAGGTAGTGGATCACCCCTCCACTTT. It specifies CASRQITGSGSPLHF.

The chain uses TRBV7-2 and TRBJ2-7; D is perhaps TRBD2 (5 bases). Germline lookup yields CDR1 SGHTA and CDR2 FQGNSA. V lost 3 bases to trimming and J lost 4 bases, with 10 bases between them. The CDR3 has 13 amino acids. CDR3 DNA: TGTGCCAGCAGCTTCGGGAACCTATACGAGCAGTACTTC. It codes for CASSFGNLYEQYF.

The CDR3: CASSFGRIGNTEAFF. Here the CDR3 DNA reads TGTGCCAGCAGCTTTGGTCGTATCGGGAACACTGAAGCTTTCTTT. The chain carries TRBV7-9 and TRBJ1-1; D is unresolved. Germline V CDR1 and CDR2: SEHNR, FQNEAQ (reference sequence). Trimming removed 3 bases from V and 1 base from J, with 12 bases in between. The CDR3 loop spans 15 amino acids.